This record looks at one T cell receptor beta chain sequence and its context. Trimming at V came to 5 bases and at J to 4 bases, leaving 2 bases not matched to a gene. The V gene's germline CDR1 is KGHSH and CDR2 LQKENI. CDR3 length: 13 amino acids. Original analysis: The authors estimated nucleated cell counts from reference gene primer amplification. Using immunoSEQ multiplex PCR, the repertoire was profiled, and TCRdb retains in-frame clones only, with some absent. D and trimming were read from the DNA, whereas the V and J calls and clone size are those reported in that table. The data contain 50,000 to 60,000 clones, 83% of them singletons. The data were taken from a study of blood T cell repertoires in COVID-19. Turning to the study itself: T cells, B-cell-depleted T cells, or PBMCs supplied cDNA or gDNA.

The specimen was peripheral blood. This TCR was recovered from a middle-aged man with acute or convalescent COVID-19. The J gene is TRBJ1-1, the V gene TRBV18; 9 nucleotides match TRBD1. Here the CDR3 reads CASSSDRGTEAFF. The CDR3 DNA reads TGTGCCAGCTCATCGGACAGGGGCACTGAAGCTTTCTTT.